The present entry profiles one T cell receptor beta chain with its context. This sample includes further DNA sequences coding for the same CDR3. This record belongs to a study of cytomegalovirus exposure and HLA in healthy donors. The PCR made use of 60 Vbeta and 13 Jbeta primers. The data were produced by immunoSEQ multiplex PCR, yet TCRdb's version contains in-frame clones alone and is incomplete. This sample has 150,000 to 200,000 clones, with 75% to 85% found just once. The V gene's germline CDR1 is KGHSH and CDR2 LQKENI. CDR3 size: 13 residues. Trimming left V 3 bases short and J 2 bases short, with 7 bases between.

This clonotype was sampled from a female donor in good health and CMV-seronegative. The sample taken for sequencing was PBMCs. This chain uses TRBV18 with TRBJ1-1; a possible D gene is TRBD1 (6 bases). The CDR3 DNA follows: TGTGCCAGCTCACCGGGACAAAACACTGAAGCTTTCTTT. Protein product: CASSPGQNTEAFF. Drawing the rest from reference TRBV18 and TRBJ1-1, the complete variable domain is NAGVMQNPRHLVRRRGQEARLRCSPMKGHSHVYWYRQLPEEGLKFMVYLQKENIIDESGMPKERFSAEFPKEGPSILRIQQVVRGDSAAYFCASSPGQNTEAFFGQGTRLTVV.